This is a list of T cell receptor beta chains from one sample in a study of blood T cell repertoires in COVID-19. The repertoire was sequenced with immunoSEQ multiplex PCR; TCRdb's copy has only in-frame clones and lacks some. The sample contains about 200,000 clones, 87% of which appear only once. Sequencing was done on a sample of peripheral blood. These receptors all come from a man aged 60 to 75 with active or convalescent COVID-19. The CDR3 runs from the conserved cysteine through the conserved F or W. Fields, in order: V gene, D gene, J gene, clone size, CDR3 DNA, CDR3 protein. A D gene is named only where the DNA matches it firmly. Rows may omit the clone size; those that give it use once, few, many or a size class.

TRBV27	TRBD2	TRBJ2-1	-	TGTGCCAGCAGTTTCGCGGGGGGGATGCCGAATGAGCAGTTCTTC	CASSFAGGMPNEQFF
TRBV10-3	-	TRBJ1-5	-	TGTGCCATCAGTGCTTCGGGGGGCGGCAATCAGCCCCAGCATTTT	CAISASGGGNQPQHF
TRBV6-5	-	TRBJ2-7	few	TGTGCCAGCAAGTACAGCTACGAGCAGTACTTC	CASKYSYEQYF
TRBV5-1	TRBD1	TRBJ1-1	-	TGCGCCAGCAGCTCCATTTACATACAGGGGCGATCGAACACTGAAGCTTTCTTT	CASSSIYIQGRSNTEAFF
TRBV4-2	-	TRBJ2-7	-	TGTGCCAGCAGCCAAGGCAGAACCTACGAGCAGTACTTC	CASSQGRTYEQYF
TRBV5-1	-	TRBJ1-5	once	TGCGCCAGCAGTCCAGACACAGCCAACAATCAGCCCCAGCATTTT	CASSPDTANNQPQHF
TRBV3-1/TRBV3-2	-	TRBJ1-3	-	TGTGCCAGCAGCCAAGCAGGGGAAAGCTCTGGAAACACCATATATTTT	CASSQAGESSGNTIYF
TRBV3-1/TRBV3-2	-	TRBJ1-2	-	TGTGCCAGCAGCCAAGTTTCCCCCACTAGAGTCCTCTTT	CASSQVSPTRVLF
TRBV7-7	TRBD1	TRBJ2-7	-	TGTGCCAGCAGCTTGGGACAGCCCCCCTACGAGCAGTACTTC	CASSLGQPPYEQYF
TRBV6-1	-	TRBJ1-1	-	TGTGCCAGCAGTTTGCGGGGGACTGAAGCTTTCTTT	CASSLRGTEAFF
TRBV15	TRBD1	TRBJ1-3	-	TGTGCCACCAGCCCCGGACAGGGGGCGAGTGGAAACACCATATATTTT	CATSPGQGASGNTIYF
TRBV2	TRBD2	TRBJ2-5	-	TGTGCCAGCAGTGGGGGAGGGGAGACCCAGTACTTC	CASSGGGETQYF
TRBV11-3	-	TRBJ1-1	-	TGTGCCAGCAGCCGCCCGGGTCAGGGTCAGGAGAAGAACACTGAAGCTTTCTTT	CASSRPGQGQEKNTEAFF
TRBV10-3	-	TRBJ2-5	-	TGTGTGCGGGGCCCCCAAGAGACCCAGTACTTC	CVRGPQETQYF
TRBV10-2	-	TRBJ1-6	-	TGCGCCAGCAGTGTTTGGCAGGAAAATTCACCCCTCCACTTT	CASSVWQENSPLHF
TRBV20-1	-	TRBJ1-4	-	TGCAGTGCGAGGGCCCATGAAAAACTGTTTTTT	CSARAHEKLFF
TRBV10-1	-	TRBJ2-2	-	TGCGCCAGCAGTCAACAGCAGAACACCGGGGAGCTGTTTTTT	CASSQQQNTGELFF
TRBV5-1	-	TRBJ2-3	once	TGCGCCAGCAGCCCCGGTAACGTCGGGACAGATACGCAGTATTTT	CASSPGNVGTDTQYF
TRBV6-2/TRBV6-3	TRBD2	TRBJ2-1	-	TGTGCCAGCAGTTACTCGGTAGGGACTACGGGTAATGAGCAGTTCTTC	CASSYSVGTTGNEQFF
TRBV6-5	-	TRBJ1-1	-	TGTGCCAGCAGTTACTCCCACGGTTCTGAAGCTTTCTTT	CASSYSHGSEAFF
TRBV5-1	-	TRBJ1-1	-	TGCGCCAGCAGCTTGGGGACATTCTACACTGAAGCTTTCTTT	CASSLGTFYTEAFF
TRBV2	TRBD1	TRBJ2-7	-	TGTGCCAGCAGTGAAGCGGCGGGACAGGGTAGCGAGCAGTACTTC	CASSEAAGQGSEQYF
TRBV27	-	TRBJ1-6	-	TGTGCCAGCAGTTTATCGATTCGGACAGTGTATAATTCACCCCTCCACTTT	CASSLSIRTVYNSPLHF
TRBV6-5	TRBD2	TRBJ2-7	-	TGTGCCAGCAGTTATTCTAGCGGGGGGGCCTACGAGCAGTACTTC	CASSYSSGGAYEQYF
TRBV11-2	TRBD2	TRBJ2-1	-	TGTGCCAGCAGCTTAACGGCTAGCGGGGGTTCCTACAATGAGCAGTTCTTC	CASSLTASGGSYNEQFF
TRBV5-4	-	TRBJ2-5	-	TGTGCCAGCAGCTTGAGGGCTGGGAGGACGGAAGAGACCCAGTACTTC	CASSLRAGRTEETQYF